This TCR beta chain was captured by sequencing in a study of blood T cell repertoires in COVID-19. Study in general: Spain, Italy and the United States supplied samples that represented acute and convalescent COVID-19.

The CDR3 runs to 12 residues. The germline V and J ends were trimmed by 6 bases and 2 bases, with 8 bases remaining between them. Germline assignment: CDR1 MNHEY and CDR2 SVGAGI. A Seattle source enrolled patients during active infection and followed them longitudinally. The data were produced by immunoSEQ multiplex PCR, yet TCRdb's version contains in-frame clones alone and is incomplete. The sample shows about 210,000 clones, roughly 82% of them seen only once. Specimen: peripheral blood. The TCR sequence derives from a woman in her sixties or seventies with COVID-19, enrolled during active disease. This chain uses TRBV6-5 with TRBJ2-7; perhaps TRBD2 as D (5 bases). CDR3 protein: CASSLAPYEQYV. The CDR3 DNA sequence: TGTGCCAGCAGCCTAGCTCCCTACGAGCAGTACGTC.